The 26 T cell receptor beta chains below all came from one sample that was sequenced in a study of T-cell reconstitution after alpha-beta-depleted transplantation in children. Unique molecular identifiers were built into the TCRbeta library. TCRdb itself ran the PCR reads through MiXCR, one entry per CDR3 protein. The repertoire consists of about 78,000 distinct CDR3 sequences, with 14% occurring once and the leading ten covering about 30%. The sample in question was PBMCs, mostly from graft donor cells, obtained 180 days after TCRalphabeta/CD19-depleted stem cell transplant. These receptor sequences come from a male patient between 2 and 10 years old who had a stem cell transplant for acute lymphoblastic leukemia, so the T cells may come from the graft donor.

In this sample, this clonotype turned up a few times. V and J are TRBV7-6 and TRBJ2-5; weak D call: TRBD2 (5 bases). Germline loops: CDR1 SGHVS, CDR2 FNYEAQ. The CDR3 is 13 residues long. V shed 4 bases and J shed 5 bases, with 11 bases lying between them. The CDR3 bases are TGTGCCAGCAGCTCCGGGATGGTGGAGACCCAGTACTTC. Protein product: CASSSGMVETQYF. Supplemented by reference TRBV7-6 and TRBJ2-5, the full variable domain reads GAGVSQSPRYKVTKRGQDVALRCDPISGHVSLYWYRQALGQGPEFLTYFNYEAQQDKSGLPNDRFSAERPEGSISTLTIQRTEQRDSAMYRCASSSGMVETQYFGPGTRLLVL.

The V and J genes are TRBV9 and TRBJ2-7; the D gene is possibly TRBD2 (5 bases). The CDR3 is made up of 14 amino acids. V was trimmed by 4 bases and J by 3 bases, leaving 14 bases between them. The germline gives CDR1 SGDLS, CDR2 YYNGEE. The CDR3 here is CASSPSGMGYEQYF. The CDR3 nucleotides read TGTGCCAGCAGCCCGTCGGGGATGGGCTACGAGCAGTACTTC.

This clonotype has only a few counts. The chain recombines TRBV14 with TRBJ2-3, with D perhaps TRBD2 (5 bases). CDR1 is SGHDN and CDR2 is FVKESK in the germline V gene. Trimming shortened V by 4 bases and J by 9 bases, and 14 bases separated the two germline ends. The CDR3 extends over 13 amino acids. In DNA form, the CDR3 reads TGTGCCAGCAGCCCCCTGGCGGGTTGGACGCAGTATTTT. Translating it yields CASSPLAGWTQYF.

Here the CDR3 DNA reads TGTGCCAGCAGCCAAGATGAGGCAGGGGCATATGGCTACACCTTC. This encodes CASSQDEAGAYGYTF. The rearrangement joins TRBV4-2 to TRBJ1-2, with D perhaps TRBD1 (6 bases). CDR1 and CDR2 from the germline V gene are LGHNA and YNFKEQ. Trimming shortened V by 0 bases and J by 5 bases, and 13 bases separated the two germline ends. This CDR3 has 15 residues.

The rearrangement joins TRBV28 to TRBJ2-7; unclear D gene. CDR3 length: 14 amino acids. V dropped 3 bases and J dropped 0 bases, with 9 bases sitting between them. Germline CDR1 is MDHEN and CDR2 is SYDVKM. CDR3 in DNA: TGTGCCAGCAGTTTCCCAAAAACCTCCTACGAGCAGTACTTC. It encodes CASSFPKTSYEQYF.

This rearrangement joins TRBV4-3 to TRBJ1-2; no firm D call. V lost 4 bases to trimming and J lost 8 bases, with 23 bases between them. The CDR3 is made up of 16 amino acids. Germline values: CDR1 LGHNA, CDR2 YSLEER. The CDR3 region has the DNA TGCGCCAGCAGCCGATTGAGCCCCCAGGAACCGGGGGGCTACACCTTC. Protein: CASSRLSPQEPGGYTF.

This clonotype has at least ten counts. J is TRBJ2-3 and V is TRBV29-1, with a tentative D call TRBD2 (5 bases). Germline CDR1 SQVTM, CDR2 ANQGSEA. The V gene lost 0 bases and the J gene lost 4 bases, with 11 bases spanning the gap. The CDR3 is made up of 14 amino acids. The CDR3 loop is CSVEEAKRPDTQYF. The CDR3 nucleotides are TGCAGCGTTGAAGAGGCTAAGCGGCCAGATACGCAGTATTTT.

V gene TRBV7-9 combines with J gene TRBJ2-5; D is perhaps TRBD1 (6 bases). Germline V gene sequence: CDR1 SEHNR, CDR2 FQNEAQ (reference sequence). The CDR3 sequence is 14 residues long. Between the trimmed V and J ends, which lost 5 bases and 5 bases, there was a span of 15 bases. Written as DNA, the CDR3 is TGTGCCAGCAGCCCAGGGGCGAGGAAGGAGACCCAGTACTTC. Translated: CASSPGARKETQYF.

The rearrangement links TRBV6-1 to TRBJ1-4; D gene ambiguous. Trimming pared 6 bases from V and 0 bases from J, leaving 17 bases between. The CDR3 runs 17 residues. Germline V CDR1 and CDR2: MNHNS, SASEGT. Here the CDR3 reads CASSLTHKTATNEKLFF. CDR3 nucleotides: TGTGCCAGCAGCCTCACCCATAAGACGGCAACTAATGAAAAACTGTTTTTT.

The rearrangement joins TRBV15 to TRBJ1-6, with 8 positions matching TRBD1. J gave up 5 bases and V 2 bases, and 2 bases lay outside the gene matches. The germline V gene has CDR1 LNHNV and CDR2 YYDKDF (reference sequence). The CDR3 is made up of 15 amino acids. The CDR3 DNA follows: TGTGCCACCAGCAGACAGGGGGCTAATAATTCACCCCTCCACTTT. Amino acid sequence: CATSRQGANNSPLHF.

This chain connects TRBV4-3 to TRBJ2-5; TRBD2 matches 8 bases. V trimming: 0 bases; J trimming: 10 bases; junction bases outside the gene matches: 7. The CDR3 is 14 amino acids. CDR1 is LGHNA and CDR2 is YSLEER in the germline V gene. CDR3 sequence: CASSQDPTGGGQYF. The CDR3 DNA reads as TGCGCCAGCAGCCAAGATCCTACGGGAGGGGGCCAGTACTTC.

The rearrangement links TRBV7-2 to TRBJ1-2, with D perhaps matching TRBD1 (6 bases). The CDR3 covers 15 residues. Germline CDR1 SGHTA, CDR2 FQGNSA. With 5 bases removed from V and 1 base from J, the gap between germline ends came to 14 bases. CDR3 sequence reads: CASSPFPRGNYGYTF. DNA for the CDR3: TGTGCCAGCAGCCCCTTCCCCAGGGGTAACTATGGCTACACCTTC.

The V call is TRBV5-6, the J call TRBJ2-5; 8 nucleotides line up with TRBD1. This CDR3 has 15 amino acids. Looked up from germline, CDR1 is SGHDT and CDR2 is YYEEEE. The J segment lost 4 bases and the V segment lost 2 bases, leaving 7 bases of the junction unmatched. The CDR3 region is CASSFLQGARETQYF. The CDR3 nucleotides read TGTGCCAGCAGCTTCCTTCAGGGGGCCAGAGAGACCCAGTACTTC.

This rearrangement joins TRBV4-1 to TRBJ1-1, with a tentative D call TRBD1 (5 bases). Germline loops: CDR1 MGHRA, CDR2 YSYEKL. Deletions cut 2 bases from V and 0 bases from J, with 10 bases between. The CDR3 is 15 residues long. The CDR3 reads CASSQPGHVNTEAFF. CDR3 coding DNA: TGCGCCAGCAGCCAACCTGGACACGTGAACACTGAAGCTTTCTTT.

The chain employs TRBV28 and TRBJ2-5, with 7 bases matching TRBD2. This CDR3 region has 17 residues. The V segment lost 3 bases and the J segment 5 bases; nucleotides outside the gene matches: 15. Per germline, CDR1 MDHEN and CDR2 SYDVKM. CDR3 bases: TGTGCCAGCAGTTTGGGGGGGACTTTTGTTCAACTTGAGACCCAGTACTTC. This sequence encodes CASSLGGTFVQLETQYF.

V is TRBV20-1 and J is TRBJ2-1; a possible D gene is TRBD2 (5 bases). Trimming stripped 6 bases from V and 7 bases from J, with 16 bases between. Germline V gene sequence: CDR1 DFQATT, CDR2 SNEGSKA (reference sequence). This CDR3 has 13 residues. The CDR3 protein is CSATLLVINEQFF. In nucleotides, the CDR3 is TGCAGTGCAACCTTACTAGTGATAAATGAGCAGTTCTTC.

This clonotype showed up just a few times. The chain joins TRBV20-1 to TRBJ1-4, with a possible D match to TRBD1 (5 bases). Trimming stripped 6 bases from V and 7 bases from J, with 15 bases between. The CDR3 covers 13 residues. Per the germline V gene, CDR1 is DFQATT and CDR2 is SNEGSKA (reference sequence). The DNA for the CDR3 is TGCAGTGCCCAAAGGCAGGGACTTGAAAAACTGTTTTTT. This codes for CSAQRQGLEKLFF.

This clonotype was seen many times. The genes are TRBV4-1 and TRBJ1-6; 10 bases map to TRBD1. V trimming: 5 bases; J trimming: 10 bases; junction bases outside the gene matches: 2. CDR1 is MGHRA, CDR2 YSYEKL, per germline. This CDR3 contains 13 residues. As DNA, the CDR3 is TGCGCCAGCAGCGGGACAGGGGTATCACCCCTCCACTTT. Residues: CASSGTGVSPLHF.

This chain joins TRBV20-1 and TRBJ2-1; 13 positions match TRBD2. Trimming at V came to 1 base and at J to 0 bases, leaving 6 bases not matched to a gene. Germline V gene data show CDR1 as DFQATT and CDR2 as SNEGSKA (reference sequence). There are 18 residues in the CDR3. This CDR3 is CSARGLAGGPSSYNEQFF. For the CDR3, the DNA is TGCAGTGCTAGAGGACTAGCGGGGGGCCCGAGCTCCTACAATGAGCAGTTCTTC.

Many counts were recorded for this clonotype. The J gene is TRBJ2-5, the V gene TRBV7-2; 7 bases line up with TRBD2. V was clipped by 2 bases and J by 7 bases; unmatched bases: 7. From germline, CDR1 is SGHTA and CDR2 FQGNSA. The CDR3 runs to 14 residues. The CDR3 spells CASSLFGPGGTQYF. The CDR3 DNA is TGTGCCAGCAGCTTATTCGGCCCGGGAGGGACCCAGTACTTC.

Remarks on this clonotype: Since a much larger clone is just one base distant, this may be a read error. Here the CDR3 reads CASSVRGARTEAFF. In DNA, the CDR3 is TGTGCCAGCAGCGTACGGGGGGCGAGAACTGAAGCTTTCTTT. The chain couples TRBV7-9 to TRBJ1-1; maybe TRBD1 (6 bases). V was shortened by 5 bases and J by 5 bases, with 15 bases between the two germline ends. The CDR3 has 14 amino acids. CDR1 is SEHNR and CDR2 is FQNEAQ in the germline V gene (reference sequence).

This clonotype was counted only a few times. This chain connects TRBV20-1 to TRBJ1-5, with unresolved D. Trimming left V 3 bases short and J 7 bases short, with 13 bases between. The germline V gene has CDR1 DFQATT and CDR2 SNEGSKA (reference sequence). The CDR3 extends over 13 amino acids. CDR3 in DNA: TGCAGTGCTAGTCTGCCCCTGGGGCAGCCCCAGCATTTT. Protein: CSASLPLGQPQHF.

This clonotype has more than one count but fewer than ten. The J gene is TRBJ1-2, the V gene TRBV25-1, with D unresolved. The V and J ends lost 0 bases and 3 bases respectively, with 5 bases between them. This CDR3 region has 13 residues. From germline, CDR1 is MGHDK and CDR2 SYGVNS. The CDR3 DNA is TGTGCCAGCAGTGAATACTCAGACTATGGCTACACCTTC. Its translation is CASSEYSDYGYTF.

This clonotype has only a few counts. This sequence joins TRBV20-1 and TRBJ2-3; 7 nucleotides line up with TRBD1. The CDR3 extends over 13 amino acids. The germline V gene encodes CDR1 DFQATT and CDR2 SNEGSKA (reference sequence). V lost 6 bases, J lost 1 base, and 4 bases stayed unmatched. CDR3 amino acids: CSATGQGTDTQYF. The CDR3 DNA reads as TGCAGTGCCACTGGACAGGGCACAGATACGCAGTATTTT.

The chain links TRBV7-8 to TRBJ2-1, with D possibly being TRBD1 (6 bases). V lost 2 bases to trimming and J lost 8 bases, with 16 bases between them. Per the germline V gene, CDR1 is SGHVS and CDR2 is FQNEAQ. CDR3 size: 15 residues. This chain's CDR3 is CASSLFPGARDEQFF. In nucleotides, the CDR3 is TGTGCCAGCAGCTTATTCCCAGGGGCACGGGATGAGCAGTTCTTC. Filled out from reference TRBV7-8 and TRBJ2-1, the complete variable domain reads GAGVSQSPRYKVAKRGQDVALRCDPISGHVSLFWYQQALGQGPEFLTYFQNEAQLDKSGLPSDRFFAERPEGSVSTLKIQRTQQEDSAVYLCASSLFPGARDEQFFGPGTRLTVL.

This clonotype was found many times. The CDR3, as DNA: TGTGCCAGCAGCTTCCCGACTAGCGGGAAAGAGACCCAGTACTTC. Translating it yields CASSFPTSGKETQYF. The V gene is TRBV5-5, the J gene TRBJ2-5, with 11 nucleotides matching TRBD2. CDR3 length: 15 residues. Germline CDR1 and CDR2: SGHKS and YYEKEE (reference sequence). Losses at the gene ends were 2 bases for V and 3 bases for J; bases not matched to a gene: 3.